The present T cell receptor beta chain was sequenced within a study of blood T cell repertoires in COVID-19. Study-level information: Sample material is recorded as cDNA or gDNA derived from T cells, B-cell-depleted T cells, or PBMCs.

In the authors' methods: By means of reference gene primer amplification, nucleated cell counts were estimated. Profiled with immunoSEQ multiplex PCR; TCRdb holds only in-frame clones, not every one. The D gene and trimming were derived from the DNA, and the V and J assignments and clone size from that table. Seen here are a few hundred thousand clones, nearly 90% observed once, and the top ten hold around 0.9%. Everyone who took part was roughly 18 to 89 years old, and they came from 24 US areas. For recovered donors of Cohort 3, there were two negative PCRs, clearance, or symptom resolution. The V and J ends lost 3 bases and 11 bases, in that order; junction bases with no gene match: 14. The CDR3 is 16 residues long. The germline V gene has CDR1 LGHDT and CDR2 YNNKEL (reference sequence).

The sample taken for sequencing was PBMCs or T cells enriched from blood (not recorded which). The chain links TRBV3-1 (or the pseudogene TRBV3-2) to TRBJ1-4, with 8 nucleotides matching TRBD1. The source of this sequence is a woman aged 25-40 years who had recovered from COVID-19. CDR3 sequence reads: CASSHERTGRSAKLFF. CDR3 sequence (DNA): TGTGCCAGCAGCCACGAACGGACAGGGCGGAGCGCGAAACTGTTTTTT.